This TCR beta chain came from a study of identical twins. The V and J ends lost 7 bases and 6 bases, in that order; junction bases with no gene match: 8. This CDR3 is built from 15 residues. Germline-derived CDR1 and CDR2 are MDHEN and SYDVKM. Study results and limitations: Twin-shared out-of-frame alpha sequences showed excess low generation probability. Findings came from cross-sectional statistics, without long-term follow-up of donors. Researchers reported weaker excess twin sharing in beta out-of-frame sequences.

This clonotype occurred a few times. The target antigen is unknown. Each CDR3 protein is one row after TCRdb ran MiXCR on the 5' RACE reads. The table has 450,000 to 500,000 distinct CDR3 sequences, around 15% seen once. The data were also submitted as part of a second study, on yellow fever vaccine responses in identical twins.

Sequencing was performed on CD4+ T cells sorted from blood. This rearrangement joins TRBV28 to TRBJ2-1; 11 nucleotides align to TRBD2. This TCR was sampled from a young woman in good health. CDR3 coding DNA: TGTGCCAGCACCCTTATAGCGGGGGGGCGCAATGAGCAGTTCTTC. It encodes CASTLIAGGRNEQFF.